This entry features one TCR beta chain sequence. What it recognizes is unknown. The data belong to a study of radiation and T cells in renal cell carcinoma. Study-level information: Nephrectomy followed 15 Gy stereotactic body radiation by 4 weeks.

The time point here: baseline pretreatment blood. Treatment denoted: 15 Gy SBRT to primary tumor, nephrectomy 4 weeks later. This renal cell carcinoma was of the clear cell type. Study-level findings and limits: From baseline, blood top tumor clonotypes peaked at 2 weeks post-radiation.

CDR3 length equals 13 residues. V lost 4 bases and J 6 bases, leaving 13 bases between the germline ends. The germline gives CDR1 SGDLS, CDR2 YYNGEE. Method: immunoSEQ multiplex PCR; TCRdb's copy keeps in-frame clones and lacks some. The sample lists some 120,000 clones, about four fifths occurring once. The sequenced sample was blood, obtained from a patient whose treatment included radiotherapy and nephrectomy. V and J are TRBV9 and TRBJ1-2, with D tentatively TRBD1 (5 bases). The receptor was isolated from a woman aged 55 to 70 with renal cell carcinoma. The CDR3 sequence: CASSPSPGDGYTF. The DNA for the CDR3 is TGTGCCAGCAGCCCCTCCCCGGGGGATGGCTACACCTTC. Full variable domain (remainder filled in from reference TRBV9 and TRBJ1-2): DSGVTQTPKHLITATGQRVTLRCSPRSGDLSVYWYQQSLDQGLQFLIQYYNGEERAKGNILERFSAQQFPDLHSELNLSSLELGDSALYFCASSPSPGDGYTFGSGTRLTVV.